The 8 T cell receptor beta chains given below trace back to one sample, sequenced in a study of T-cell reconstitution after alpha-beta-depleted transplantation in children. Preparation of the TCRbeta library involved a method that used unique molecular identifiers. TCRdb fed the PCR reads into MiXCR, producing one record per CDR3 protein. The table lists around 64,000 distinct CDR3 sequences, under 13% of them singletons. The sequences come from PBMCs, collected before TCRalphabeta/CD19-depleted stem cell transplant. Source of these receptors: a boy aged 10-17 years with acute myeloid leukemia, due to receive a stem cell transplant.

This chain joins TRBV12-3 or TRBV12-4 and TRBJ2-1; D uncertain. This CDR3 is 13 amino acids long. V lost 6 bases to trimming and J lost 7 bases, with 13 bases between them. Here the CDR3 reads CASSLWTSNEQFF. The CDR3, as DNA: TGTGCCAGCAGCTTATGGACCTCGAATGAGCAGTTCTTC.

In its sample, this clonotype was seen many times. The chain couples TRBV24-1 to TRBJ1-1, with no clear D. CDR3 length: 14 residues. V dropped 3 bases and J dropped 4 bases, with 11 bases sitting between them. In germline, CDR1 is KGHDR, CDR2 SFDVKD. The CDR3 DNA follows: TGTGCCACCAGTGATGGGCCTGCCATCACTGAAGCTTTCTTT. This gives the protein CATSDGPAITEAFF.

This clonotype was recorded at least ten times. The rearrangement links TRBV5-1 to TRBJ1-6; TRBD1 might be the D (5 bases). The CDR3 has 16 residues. The germline V and J ends were trimmed by 1 base and 4 bases, with 12 bases remaining between them. CDR1 is SGHRS, CDR2 YFSETQ, per germline. This CDR3 reads CASSLLPTAYNSPLHF. CDR3 sequence (DNA): TGCGCCAGCAGCTTGCTCCCGACAGCTTATAATTCACCCCTCCACTTT.

Many counts were recorded for this clonotype. This rearrangement joins TRBV7-8 to TRBJ2-3; the D call may be TRBD1 or TRBD2 (5 bases each). Germline CDR1 SGHVS, CDR2 FQNEAQ. Trimming pared 1 base from V and 0 bases from J, leaving 11 bases between. There are 16 residues in the CDR3. The CDR3 DNA reads TGTGCCAGCAGCTTAGGGGGGAGAACTAGCACAGATACGCAGTATTTT. Amino acids: CASSLGGRTSTDTQYF. The complete variable domain, with remaining parts taken from reference TRBV7-8 and TRBJ2-3, reads GAGVSQSPRYKVAKRGQDVALRCDPISGHVSLFWYQQALGQGPEFLTYFQNEAQLDKSGLPSDRFFAERPEGSVSTLKIQRTQQEDSAVYLCASSLGGRTSTDTQYFGPGTRLTVL.

Ten or more counts support this clonotype. The chain recombines TRBV5-6 with TRBJ2-1; 10 bases line up with TRBD2. CDR3 size: 20 residues. Germline lookup yields CDR1 SGHDT and CDR2 YYEEEE. J gave up 11 bases and V 0 bases, and 23 bases lay outside the gene matches. CDR3 sequence reads: CASSLDGHPRTSGEVAQQFF. The CDR3 DNA reads as TGTGCCAGCAGCTTGGACGGACACCCGAGGACTAGCGGAGAGGTTGCGCAGCAGTTCTTC.

This clonotype was detected many times. The V and J genes are TRBV7-6 and TRBJ1-1; D call uncertain. V dropped 6 bases and J dropped 1 base, with 6 bases sitting between them. Germline V gene data show CDR1 as SGHVS and CDR2 as FNYEAQ. The CDR3 contains 12 residues. In DNA, the CDR3 is TGTGCCAGCAGTTCGAAGAACACTGAAGCTTTCTTT. This sequence encodes CASSSKNTEAFF.

V usage is TRBV29-1 and J usage is TRBJ1-3; D is possibly TRBD1 (5 bases). Trimming shortened V by 4 bases and J by 4 bases, and 17 bases separated the two germline ends. CDR3 size: 15 residues. From germline, CDR1 is SQVTM and CDR2 ANQGSEA. The CDR3 bases are TGCAGCGTTGTTGAGGGGATGGTCTCCGGAAACACCATATATTTT. Its translation is CSVVEGMVSGNTIYF.

This clonotype was recorded at least ten times. CDR3: CSAPLAGAYEQYF. The CDR3 DNA reads as TGCAGTGCACCTCTAGCGGGAGCCTACGAGCAGTACTTC. The chain couples TRBV20-1 to TRBJ2-7; 10 nucleotides agree with TRBD2. The CDR3 is 13 amino acids. The J segment lost 2 bases and the V segment lost 6 bases, leaving 4 bases of the junction unmatched. Germline values: CDR1 DFQATT, CDR2 SNEGSKA (reference sequence).